The 12 T cell receptor beta chains presented below share a single source sample, sequenced in a study of blood T cell repertoires in COVID-19. Clones were read by immunoSEQ multiplex PCR, and TCRdb kept only the in-frame ones, dropping some. The repertoire consists of about 140,000 clones, with under 85% occurring once and the leading ten covering under 10%. Sequenced: peripheral blood. Every receptor here comes from a man aged 50 to 59 with active or convalescent COVID-19.

The chain carries TRBV10-3 and TRBJ1-1; 9 bases are shared with TRBD1. The length of the CDR3 is 15 residues. The trim removed 2 bases at V and 11 bases at J, leaving 12 bases unmatched. Germline loops: CDR1 ENHRY, CDR2 SYGVKD. CDR3 nucleotide sequence: TGTGCCATCAGTGAGACGGGACAGGGAAACGGGAGGGCTTTCTTT. Translation gives CAISETGQGNGRAFF.

The gene calls are TRBV25-1 and TRBJ1-6; a possible D gene is TRBD1 (6 bases). The CDR3 is made up of 15 amino acids. V gave up 5 bases and J gave up 3 bases, with 11 bases separating them. Germline V gives CDR1 MGHDK, CDR2 SYGVNS. The CDR3 spells CASSNRQDYNSPLHF. The CDR3 nucleotides are TGTGCCAGCAGTAACCGACAGGACTATAATTCACCCCTCCACTTT.

This clone appeared a single time. The chain uses TRBV12-3 or TRBV12-4 and TRBJ1-1; D is ambiguous. This CDR3 has 13 amino acids. The V gene lost 3 bases and the J gene lost 3 bases, with 8 bases spanning the gap. This CDR3 reads CASSLERDTEAFF. The CDR3, as DNA: TGTGCCAGCAGTTTGGAGCGGGACACTGAAGCTTTCTTT.

This sequence joins TRBV5-1 and TRBJ2-2, with 12 bases fitting TRBD2. The CDR3 is made up of 17 amino acids. CDR1 SGHRS and CDR2 YFSETQ come from the germline V gene. V lost 3 bases and J lost 0; bases outside the gene matches: 3. The CDR3 spells CASSYLAGGPNTGELFF. The CDR3 DNA follows: TGCGCCAGCAGCTATCTAGCGGGAGGGCCGAACACCGGGGAGCTGTTTTTT.

The V and J genes are TRBV7-6 and TRBJ1-4; no clear D gene. Per the germline V gene, CDR1 is SGHVS and CDR2 is FNYEAQ. The germline V and J ends were trimmed by 5 bases and 0 bases, with 19 bases remaining between them. The CDR3 is 18 residues long. DNA for the CDR3: TGTGCCAGCAGCCCTTTGGCGGCCGCCGATGCAACTAATGAAAAACTGTTTTTT. Encoded protein: CASSPLAAADATNEKLFF.

This clone was counted only a few times. The rearrangement joins TRBV5-1 to TRBJ1-2, with 10 bases fitting TRBD1. Per the germline V gene, CDR1 is SGHRS and CDR2 is YFSETQ. The CDR3 contains 13 residues. The junction had 5 bases not matched to a gene; V was cut back by 4 bases and J by 8 bases. CDR3 sequence: CASSATGGRGYTF. CDR3 coding DNA: TGCGCCAGCAGCGCGACAGGGGGCCGGGGCTACACCTTC.

The chain carries TRBV30 and TRBJ1-6, with TRBD1 as a possible D gene (6 bases). The V gene's germline CDR1 is GTSNPN and CDR2 SVGIG (reference sequence). Trimming removed 0 bases from V and 3 bases from J, with 9 bases in between. The CDR3 is 15 amino acids. DNA for the CDR3: TGTGCCTGGAGTGTAAGGGGGTTCTATAATTCACCCCTCCACTTT. Its protein is CAWSVRGFYNSPLHF.

This clone was picked up many times. The chain is built from TRBV11-2 and TRBJ2-2; 11 bases map to TRBD1. With V trimmed by 4 bases and J by 7 bases, 8 bases remained unmatched. CDR1 SGHAT and CDR2 FQNNGV come from the germline V gene. The CDR3 length is 16 residues. CDR3 protein: CASSSSPGQGVGELFF. CDR3 in DNA: TGTGCCAGCAGCTCCTCGCCGGGACAGGGGGTCGGGGAGCTGTTTTTT.

The chain joins TRBV18 to TRBJ1-5; D remains ambiguous. Trimming shortened V by 4 bases and J by 5 bases, and 12 bases separated the two germline ends. The CDR3 consists of 14 residues. Germline V gives CDR1 KGHSH, CDR2 LQKENI. This CDR3 reads CASSLGLGDQPQHF. CDR3 bases: TGTGCCAGCTCACTAGGGCTGGGAGATCAGCCCCAGCATTTT.

This sequence joins TRBV21-1 and TRBJ1-5; TRBD1, the table's D call, was not compared with the DNA. TRBV21-1 is marked as a pseudogene. This CDR3 contains 16 residues. The CDR3 here is CASSKGLRGTNQPQHF. The CDR3 nucleotides are TGTGCCAGCAGCAAGGGCCTGAGGGGGACGAATCAGCCCCAGCATTTT.

The rearrangement joins TRBV19 to TRBJ1-5; perhaps TRBD1 as D (6 bases). The germline V and J ends were trimmed by 3 bases and 1 base, with 10 bases remaining between them. The CDR3 length is 15 residues. Germline V lookup: CDR1 LNHDA, CDR2 SQIVND (reference sequence). The CDR3 loop is CASSMGGGSNQPQHF. The CDR3 coding sequence is TGTGCCAGTAGTATGGGAGGGGGGAGCAATCAGCCCCAGCATTTT.

J is TRBJ2-7 and V is TRBV2; D is undetermined. Germline V gives CDR1 SNHLY, CDR2 FYNNEI. The CDR3 consists of 15 residues. The V and J ends lost 8 bases and 2 bases respectively, with 19 bases between them. The CDR3 loop is CASRAGQAPTYEQYF. Written as DNA, the CDR3 is TGTGCCAGCCGCGCTGGGCAAGCCCCGACCTACGAGCAGTACTTC.